The entry below gives a single TCR beta chain sequence along with its context. The entry originates in a study of OX40 agonist ivuxolimab in advanced cancers. The overall study: Subjects had a mean age of about 60 years, with a range of roughly 23 to 80; less than 90% were male.

Blood specimens came from baseline, cycle 4 day 1, and cycle 7 day 1. Sequencing was performed with immunoSEQ multiplex PCR; in TCRdb, only in-frame clones are kept and a portion is missing. In the table there are over 65,000 clones, 92% of which are singletons. CDR3 size: 13 residues. Losses at the gene ends were 1 base for V and 9 bases for J; bases not matched to a gene: 8. Germline V gives CDR1 SQVTM, CDR2 ANQGSEA. The TCR originated in an adult with an advanced solid tumor such as melanoma, head and neck, liver or kidney cancer. The chain has TRBV29-1 and TRBJ1-2; 7 nucleotides agree with TRBD1. The sample here was CD4+ or CD8+ T cells sorted from blood, taken in a trial of the OX40 agonist ivuxolimab. CDR3 residues: CSVEVGDRARYTF. As DNA, the CDR3 is TGCAGCGTTGAAGTTGGGGACAGAGCCCGCTACACCTTC.